This TCR beta chain was identified in a study of post-analysis software for immune sequencing data. Germline V gene lookup returns CDR1 SGHRS and CDR2 YFSETQ. This CDR3 comprises 16 residues. Trimming removed 1 base from V and 1 base from J; junction bases left unmatched: 3. Prepared libraries of TCR beta cDNA carried unique molecular identifiers. When about 0.95 to 10 million T cells were used, they gave some 520,000 cDNA molecules. From the PCR reads, TCRdb called clonotypes with MiXCR, one entry per CDR3 protein. The table lists 600,000 to 700,000 distinct CDR3 sequences, 59% of them singletons. About this clonotype: The target antigen is unknown.

Whole-study results and caveats: With TRBV5-6, TRBV5-1 and TRBV20-1 included, 5 or 6 TRBV segments were more frequent in patients than in controls.

The receptor comes from a girl aged 2 to 10 with multiple sclerosis. The rearrangement links TRBV5-1 to TRBJ2-5, with 11 bases that match TRBD1. Sequenced sample: blood. The CDR3 here is CASSLTGTGGQETQYF. The CDR3 DNA reads as TGCGCCAGCAGCTTGACGGGGACAGGGGGCCAAGAGACCCAGTACTTC.